Below are 17 T cell receptor beta chains sequenced from a single sample in a study of regulatory T cells in long-lasting Graves disease. Time point indicated: persistent/refractory GD, antithyroid drugs over 5 years with positive TRAb. The TCR library was made from RNA extracted from PBMCs. Researchers made TCR beta libraries by using iRepertoire HTBI primers and running Arm-PCR on CDR3 regions. TCRdb itself ran the multiplex PCR reads through MiXCR, one entry per CDR3 protein. The table includes hundreds of thousands of distinct CDR3 sequences, more than 20% detected once. The sample consisted of peripheral blood mononuclear cells (PBMCs), taken when the disease was refractory, from a patient treated with antithyroid drugs. These receptors were taken from a female donor with Graves disease.

The genes are TRBV29-1 and TRBJ2-7, with 8 positions matching TRBD2. Germline V gene data show CDR1 as SQVTM and CDR2 as ANQGSEA. The CDR3 consists of 15 residues. With V trimmed by 0 bases and J by 3 bases, 7 bases remained unmatched. CDR3 protein: CSVEEALAEHYEQYF. CDR3 coding DNA: TGCAGCGTTGAAGAAGCACTAGCGGAGCACTACGAGCAGTACTTC.

V usage is TRBV6-1 and J usage is TRBJ1-1; no reliable D call. Trimming left V 6 bases short and J 1 base short, with 12 bases between. This CDR3 region has 14 residues. Germline CDR1 MNHNS, CDR2 SASEGT. The CDR3 here is CASSLQSPNTEAFF. CDR3 sequence (DNA): TGTGCCAGCAGCCTACAGTCACCGAACACTGAAGCTTTCTTT.

The chain links TRBV29-1 to TRBJ2-7; D is uncertain. This CDR3 region has 12 residues. Germline CDR1 reads SQVTM; CDR2 reads ANQGSEA. V lost 2 bases and J 6 bases, leaving 11 bases between the germline ends. The CDR3 protein is CSVEFAVGEQYF. In DNA, the CDR3 is TGCAGCGTTGAATTCGCAGTAGGCGAGCAGTACTTC.

With regard to this clonotype: A much larger clonotype is one base distant, so this may be a read error. The rearrangement joins TRBV2 to TRBJ2-4; D not resolved. This CDR3 has 13 residues. Germline V gene data show CDR1 as SNHLY and CDR2 as FYNNEI. Here the CDR3 DNA reads TGTGCCGGCCACGTGATAGCCCAAAACATTCAGTACTTC. It encodes CAGHVIAQNIQYF. Drawing the rest from reference TRBV2 and TRBJ2-4, the complete variable domain is EPEVTQTPSHQVTQMGQEVILRCVPISNHLYFYWYRQILGQKVEFLVSFYNNEISEKSEIFDDQFSVERPDGSNFTLKIRSTKLEDSAMYFCAGHVIAQNIQYFGAGTRLSVL.

J is TRBJ2-7 and V is TRBV20-1; weak D call: TRBD2 (5 bases). Germline V gives CDR1 DFQATT, CDR2 SNEGSKA (reference sequence). V lost 3 bases and J 2 bases, leaving 11 bases between the germline ends. The CDR3 extends over 13 amino acids. The CDR3: CSASFTGTYEQYF. The CDR3 nucleotides are TGCAGTGCTAGTTTTACGGGAACCTACGAGCAGTACTTC.

This clonotype was seen many times. The chain's CDR3 is CASSSHPGVGVNEQYF. The DNA for the CDR3 is TGTGCCAGCAGCTCTCACCCAGGGGTGGGTGTCAACGAGCAGTACTTC. The chain couples TRBV7-3 to TRBJ2-7, with a possible D match to TRBD1 (6 bases). Germline V lookup: CDR1 SGHTA, CDR2 FQGTGA. This CDR3 is 16 amino acids long. Trimming removed 4 bases at V and 5 bases at J, with 21 bases between.

This chain connects TRBV2 to TRBJ2-5; 7 bases line up with TRBD2. The J segment lost 5 bases and the V segment lost 6 bases, leaving 12 bases of the junction unmatched. This CDR3 is built from 15 residues. Germline loops: CDR1 SNHLY, CDR2 FYNNEI. This chain's CDR3 is CASSPSGKGKETQYF. CDR3 DNA: TGTGCCAGCAGCCCAAGCGGGAAGGGTAAGGAGACCCAGTACTTC.

This clonotype was observed a few times. The chain employs TRBV29-1 and TRBJ2-7, with 7 bases identical to TRBD1. Germline V lookup: CDR1 SQVTM, CDR2 ANQGSEA. CDR3 length: 14 amino acids. V trimming: 0 bases; J trimming: 3 bases; junction bases outside the gene matches: 5. The CDR3: CSVEEGDSNYEQYF. The CDR3 DNA sequence: TGCAGCGTTGAAGAAGGGGACAGTAACTACGAGCAGTACTTC.

The V and J genes are TRBV7-9 and TRBJ2-4; 7 bases map to TRBD1. CDR3 length: 14 residues. Trimming cost V 5 bases and J 8 bases; bases outside gene matches: 9. In germline, CDR1 is SEHNR, CDR2 FQNEAQ (reference sequence). This chain's CDR3 is CASSPRQGGHIQYF. CDR3 bases: TGTGCCAGCAGCCCCCGACAGGGCGGACACATTCAGTACTTC. Complete variable domain (other parts from reference TRBV7-9 and TRBJ2-4): DTGVSQNPRHKITKRGQNVTFRCDPISEHNRLYWYRQTLGQGPEFLTYFQNEAQLEKSRLLSDRFSAERPKGSFSTLEIQRTEQGDSAMYLCASSPRQGGHIQYFGAGTRLSVL.

This clonotype came up many times. The chain couples TRBV11-2 to TRBJ2-7; 7 bases are a match to TRBD1. The CDR3 is made up of 16 amino acids. Per the germline V gene, CDR1 is SGHAT and CDR2 is FQNNGV. The J segment lost 0 bases and the V segment lost 5 bases, leaving 10 bases of the junction unmatched. CDR3 amino acids: CASSPGQGVLSYEQYF. The CDR3 bases are TGTGCCAGCAGCCCGGGGCAGGGGGTACTCTCCTACGAGCAGTACTTC.

This clonotype was seen many times. This sequence joins TRBV6-1 and TRBJ2-7; D might be TRBD1 (6 bases). V lost 0 bases to trimming and J lost 0 bases, with 12 bases between them. This CDR3 contains 16 residues. Germline V CDR1 and CDR2: MNHNS, SASEGT. In nucleotides, the CDR3 is TGTGCCAGCAGTGAAGCGGACAGCCTGGGCTCCTACGAGCAGTACTTC. It yields the protein CASSEADSLGSYEQYF.

This clonotype came up many times. This chain uses TRBV28 with TRBJ1-5, with D uncertain. V was cut by 4 bases and J by 0 bases, with 10 bases left in between. The CDR3 contains 15 residues. Germline V gene sequence: CDR1 MDHEN, CDR2 SYDVKM. For the CDR3, the DNA is TGTGCCAGCAGTTCAGTGCTGTATAGCAATCAGCCCCAGCATTTT. It encodes CASSSVLYSNQPQHF. Combining the CDR3 with reference TRBV28 and TRBJ1-5 gives the whole variable domain DVKVTQSSRYLVKRTGEKVFLECVQDMDHENMFWYRQDPGLGLRLIYFSYDVKMKEKGDIPEGYSVSREKKERFSLILESASTNQTSMYLCASSSVLYSNQPQHFGDGTRLSIL.

The V call is TRBV9, the J call TRBJ1-6; TRBD1 is a possible D gene (6 bases). CDR1 is SGDLS, CDR2 YYNGEE, per germline. Trimming took off 0 bases at V and 5 bases at J, with 9 bases between the two ends. The CDR3 contains 15 residues. The CDR3 nucleotides read TGTGCCAGCAGCGTAGACGGGGGCAATAATTCACCCCTCCACTTT. Residues: CASSVDGGNNSPLHF.

V is TRBV19 and J is TRBJ2-7, with D possibly called TRBD1 or TRBD2 (5 bases each). The germline gives CDR1 LNHDA, CDR2 SQIVND (reference sequence). CDR3 length: 14 amino acids. Deletions cut 5 bases from V and 2 bases from J, with 13 bases between. CDR3 residues: CASSAGTDTYEQYF. The CDR3 bases are TGTGCCAGTAGTGCCGGGACGGATACCTACGAGCAGTACTTC.

V gene TRBV30 combines with J gene TRBJ1-3; TRBD1 is a possible D gene (6 bases). This CDR3 has 16 residues. Per the germline V gene, CDR1 is GTSNPN and CDR2 is SVGIG (reference sequence). V gave up 0 bases and J gave up 0 bases, with 12 bases separating them. The chain's CDR3 is CAWSVPGVRSGNTIYF. The CDR3 nucleotides are TGTGCCTGGAGTGTACCAGGGGTGCGCTCTGGAAACACCATATATTTT.

This clonotype was found a few times. The chain carries TRBV28 and TRBJ2-2; D may be TRBD1 (6 bases). This CDR3 has 16 amino acids. Trimming took off 2 bases at V and 2 bases at J, with 12 bases between the two ends. Germline V gene sequence: CDR1 MDHEN, CDR2 SYDVKM. The chain's CDR3 is CASSLVQGANTGELFF. In DNA, the CDR3 is TGTGCCAGCAGTTTAGTACAGGGAGCAAACACCGGGGAGCTGTTTTTT.

In its sample, this clonotype was seen many times. V is TRBV15 and J is TRBJ2-5; TRBD2 is a possible D gene (5 bases). Trimming shortened V by 6 bases and J by 2 bases, and 13 bases separated the two germline ends. Germline CDR1 LNHNV, CDR2 YYDKDF (reference sequence). The CDR3 length is 14 residues. The CDR3, as DNA: TGTGCCACCAGTAGGATGGGGAGTCAAGAGACCCAGTACTTC. Its translation: CATSRMGSQETQYF.